This record concerns one T cell receptor (beta chain) sequence. What it binds is unknown. TCRdb analysed the 5' RACE reads with MiXCR anew, one entry per CDR3 protein. The sample holds some 500,000 distinct CDR3 sequences, roughly 13% seen once. The data originate from a study of T cells after yellow fever vaccination. Overall study results and limits: Post-booster reappearance was seen for most primary-vaccination clones (just under 97% CD4, around 88% CD8). Though it reached lower strength, the secondary response hit its peak faster, day 5 versus 15. Abundant bulk-derived clonotypes could contaminate FACS-sorted repertoires. Researchers noted that a small share of clonotypes showed up in both CD4 and CD8 compartments.

The CDR3 consists of 17 residues. Unmatched junction bases numbered 16, after V lost 6 bases and J lost 6 bases. Sequences were derived from PBMCs, sampled on the day of the yellow fever booster vaccination. This clonotype was sampled from a man in his thirties or forties who received the YFV17D yellow fever vaccine. The chain recombines TRBV12-3 or TRBV12-4 with TRBJ1-5; TRBD1 agrees at 8 bases. DNA of the CDR3: TGTGCCAGCAGCTCCTTGGGGACAGGAGGGGGCGGTCAGCCCCAGCATTTT. Translated, it gives CASSSLGTGGGGQPQHF.